This T cell receptor beta chain emerged from a study of OX40 agonist ivuxolimab in advanced cancers. A few counts support this clone. The antigen remains undetermined. Whole-study results and caveats: Expanded clones tended on average to be more numerous among CD8+ T cells than CD4+.

Method: immunoSEQ multiplex PCR; TCRdb's copy keeps in-frame clones and lacks some. This sample carries 39,000 or so clones, less than 90% of them seen once, and the ten largest clones take about 12%. V trimming: 0 bases; J trimming: 3 bases; junction bases outside the gene matches: 5. CDR1 is MNHNY and CDR2 is SVGAGI in the germline V gene (reference sequence). This CDR3 region has 15 residues. The input for sequencing was CD4+ or CD8+ T cells sorted from blood, taken in a trial of the OX40 agonist ivuxolimab. The chain links TRBV6-6 to TRBJ2-7, with TRBD1 identical over 7 bases. This TCR was recovered from an adult with an advanced solid tumor such as melanoma, head and neck, liver or kidney cancer. CDR3 sequence: CASSYSRTGNYEQYF. The CDR3 region has the DNA TGTGCCAGCAGTTACTCGAGGACAGGTAACTACGAGCAGTACTTC.